One T cell receptor (beta chain) is described in this entry. These data come from a study of technical replicates of blood from a handful of donors. Some clones are missing from TCRdb's copy, which holds only in-frame ones; the method was immunoSEQ multiplex PCR. Of 55,000 to 75,000 clones in the sample, about 95% are singletons; the top ten hold about 2.9%. CDR3 size: 17 residues. Germline CDR1 is LGHNA and CDR2 is YSLEER. V gave up 0 bases and J gave up 5 bases; unmatched junction bases: 8. The clonotype comes from a human donor in good health. Some clones in this sample may be carry-over from other donors' samples. This rearrangement joins TRBV4-3 to TRBJ2-1, with 9 bases identical to TRBD2. The sample was PBMCs. This CDR3 is CASSQDWLRGGDNEQFF. The CDR3 DNA reads TGCGCCAGCAGCCAAGATTGGTTGCGGGGGGGCGACAATGAGCAGTTCTTC.